Included here is one T cell receptor beta chain sequence, with context. CDR3 length equals 13 residues. Germline V lookup: CDR1 KGHSH, CDR2 LQKENI. The ends were cut back, 3 bases at V and 2 bases at J, with 8 bases in the middle. The sample is drawn from a study of T cell responses to AZD1222 COVID-19 vaccine. Data came from immunoSEQ multiplex PCR; TCRdb stores just in-frame clones and leaves some out. Of 95,000 to 150,000 clones in the sample, approximately 92% were seen once. The receptor was isolated from an adult in good health. The sequencing used peripheral blood, collected on day 0 of AZD1222 vaccination. The rearrangement joins TRBV18 to TRBJ2-7; D unresolved. In DNA form, the CDR3 reads TGTGCCAGCTCACCTACAACAACCTACGAGCAGTACTTC. The encoded protein is CASSPTTTYEQYF.